This entry describes one T cell receptor (beta chain). Its cognate antigen is unknown. The data belong to a study of shared clonotypes between healthy human individuals. Overall study findings and caveats: Naive subsets generally exceeded memory subsets in estimated richness. Even with large depth, rarefaction showed that sorted-subset sequencing was incomplete.

Germline V gene sequence: CDR1 SGHRS, CDR2 YFSETQ. Trimming at V came to 4 bases and at J to 1 base, leaving 7 bases not matched to a gene. CDR3 length: 15 residues. The protocol was immunoSEQ multiplex PCR, while the TCRdb copy is restricted to in-frame clones and leaves out a portion. The table includes approximately 2.5 million clones, more than 85% detected once. This clonotype originated in a man aged 18-30 years in good health. Some clones in this sample may be carry-over from other donors' samples. This sequence joins TRBV5-1 and TRBJ2-7; 8 bases align to TRBD1. Sequencing was carried out using naive CD4+ T cells from PBMCs. Subset: CD45RA+ positively selected. CDR3 nucleotide sequence: TGCGCCAGCAGCACCCGACAGGGGTCGTCCTACGAGCAGTACTTC. Amino acids: CASSTRQGSSYEQYF. Full variable domain (rest looked up from reference TRBV5-1 and TRBJ2-7): KAGVTQTPRYLIKTRGQQVTLSCSPISGHRSVSWYQQTPGQGLQFLFEYFSETQRNKGNFPGRFSGRQFSNSRSEMNVSTLELGDSALYLCASSTRQGSSYEQYFGPGTRLTVT.